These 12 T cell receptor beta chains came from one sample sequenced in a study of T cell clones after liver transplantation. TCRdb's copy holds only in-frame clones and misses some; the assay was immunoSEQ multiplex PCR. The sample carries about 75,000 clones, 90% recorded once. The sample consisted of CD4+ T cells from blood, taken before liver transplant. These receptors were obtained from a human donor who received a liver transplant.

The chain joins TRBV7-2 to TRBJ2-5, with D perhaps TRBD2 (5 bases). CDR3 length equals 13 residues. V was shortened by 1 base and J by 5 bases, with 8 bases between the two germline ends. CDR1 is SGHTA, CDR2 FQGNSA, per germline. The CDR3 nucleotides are TGTGCCAGCAGCTTAGGAGGGAGTGAGACCCAGTACTTC. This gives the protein CASSLGGSETQYF. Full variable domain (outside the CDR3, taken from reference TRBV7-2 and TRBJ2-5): GAGVSQSPSNKVTEKGKDVELRCDPISGHTALYWYRQSLGQGLEFLIYFQGNSAPDKSGLPSDRFSAERTGGSVSTLTIQRTQQEDSAVYLCASSLGGSETQYFGPGTRLLVL.

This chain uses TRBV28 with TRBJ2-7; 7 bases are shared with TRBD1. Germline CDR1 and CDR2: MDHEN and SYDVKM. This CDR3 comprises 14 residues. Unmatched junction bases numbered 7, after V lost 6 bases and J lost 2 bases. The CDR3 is CASSPGQATYEQYF. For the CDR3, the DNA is TGTGCCAGCAGCCCAGGACAGGCGACCTACGAGCAGTACTTC. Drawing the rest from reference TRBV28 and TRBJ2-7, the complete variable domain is DVKVTQSSRYLVKRTGEKVFLECVQDMDHENMFWYRQDPGLGLRLIYFSYDVKMKEKGDIPEGYSVSREKKERFSLILESASTNQTSMYLCASSPGQATYEQYFGPGTRLTVT.

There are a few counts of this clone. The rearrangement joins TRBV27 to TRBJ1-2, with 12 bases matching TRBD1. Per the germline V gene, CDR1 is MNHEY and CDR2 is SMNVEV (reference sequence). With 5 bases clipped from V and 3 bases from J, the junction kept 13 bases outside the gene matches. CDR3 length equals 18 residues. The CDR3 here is CASSPRTGTGGSDYGYTF. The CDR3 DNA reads TGTGCCAGCAGTCCGAGAACCGGGACAGGGGGCTCGGACTATGGCTACACCTTC.

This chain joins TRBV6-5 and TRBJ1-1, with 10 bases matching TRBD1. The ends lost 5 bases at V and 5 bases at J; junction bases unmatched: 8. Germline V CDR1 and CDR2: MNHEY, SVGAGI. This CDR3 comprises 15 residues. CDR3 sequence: CASSRQGAEVTEAFF. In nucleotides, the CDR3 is TGTGCCAGCAGTCGACAGGGGGCAGAAGTAACTGAAGCTTTCTTT.

In DNA, the CDR3 is TGTGCCTGGGATAGACCTCGAGGACTAGCGGGGGACAATGAGCAGTTCTTC. This sequence encodes CAWDRPRGLAGDNEQFF. The rearrangement links TRBV30 to TRBJ2-1; 13 nucleotides match TRBD2. The CDR3 spans 17 residues. With V trimmed by 5 bases and J by 5 bases, 12 bases remained unmatched. Germline values: CDR1 GTSNPN, CDR2 SVGIG (reference sequence). The whole variable domain, filled in from reference TRBV30 and TRBJ2-1, reads SQTIHQWPATLVQPVGSPLSLECTVEGTSNPNLYWYRQAAGRGLQLLFYSVGIGQISSEVPQNLSASRPQDRQFILSSKKLLLSDSGFYLCAWDRPRGLAGDNEQFFGPGTRLTVL.

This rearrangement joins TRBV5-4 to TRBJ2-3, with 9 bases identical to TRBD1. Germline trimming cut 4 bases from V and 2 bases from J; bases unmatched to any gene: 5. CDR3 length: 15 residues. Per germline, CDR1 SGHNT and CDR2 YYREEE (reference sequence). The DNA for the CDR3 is TGTGCCAGCAGCGGGGGACAGGGAAACACAGATACGCAGTATTTT. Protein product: CASSGGQGNTDTQYF.

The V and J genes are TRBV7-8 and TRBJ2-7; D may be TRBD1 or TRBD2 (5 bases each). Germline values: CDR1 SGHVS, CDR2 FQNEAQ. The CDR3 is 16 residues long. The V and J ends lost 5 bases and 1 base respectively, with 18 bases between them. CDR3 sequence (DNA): TGTGCCAGCAGCCCGAGTAGGGGCGGGTGGTCCTACGAGCAGTACTTC. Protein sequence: CASSPSRGGWSYEQYF.

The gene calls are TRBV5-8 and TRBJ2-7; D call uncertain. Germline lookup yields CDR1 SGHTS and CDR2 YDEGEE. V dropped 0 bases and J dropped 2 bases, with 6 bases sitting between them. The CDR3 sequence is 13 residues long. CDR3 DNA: TGTGCCAGCAGCTTGGACGGAGCCTACGAGCAGTACTTC. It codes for CASSLDGAYEQYF. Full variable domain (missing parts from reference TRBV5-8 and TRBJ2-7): EAGVTQSPTHLIKTRGQQATLRCSPISGHTSVYWYQQALGLGLQFLLWYDEGEERNRGNFPPRFSGRQFPNYSSELNVNALELEDSALYLCASSLDGAYEQYFGPGTRLTVT.

CDR3 sequence reads: CASRRDSSYEQYF. The CDR3 nucleotides are TGTGCCAGCAGAAGGGACAGCTCCTACGAGCAGTACTTC. The chain uses TRBV6-1 and TRBJ2-7, with 7 positions matching TRBD1. Germline V gene data show CDR1 as MNHNS and CDR2 as SASEGT. V lost 6 bases and J lost 0; bases outside the gene matches: 2. This CDR3 is built from 13 residues.

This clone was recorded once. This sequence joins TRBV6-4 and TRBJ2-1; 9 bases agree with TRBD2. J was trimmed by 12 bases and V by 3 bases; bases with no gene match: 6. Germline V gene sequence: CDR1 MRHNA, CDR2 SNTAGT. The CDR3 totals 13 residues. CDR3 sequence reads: CASSETSGLGQFF. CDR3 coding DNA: TGTGCCAGCAGTGAGACTAGCGGCCTAGGGCAGTTCTTC.

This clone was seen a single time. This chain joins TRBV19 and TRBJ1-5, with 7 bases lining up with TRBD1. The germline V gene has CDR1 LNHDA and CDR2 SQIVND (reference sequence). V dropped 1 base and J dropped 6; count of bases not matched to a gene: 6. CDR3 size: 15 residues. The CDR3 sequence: CASSIGAGGGQPQHF. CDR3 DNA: TGTGCCAGTAGTATAGGCGCAGGGGGAGGTCAGCCCCAGCATTTT. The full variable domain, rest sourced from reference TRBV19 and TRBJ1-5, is DGGITQSPKYLFRKEGQNVTLSCEQNLNHDAMYWYRQDPGQGLRLIYYSQIVNDFQKGDIAEGYSVSREKKESFPLTVTSAQKNPTAFYLCASSIGAGGGQPQHFGDGTRLSIL.

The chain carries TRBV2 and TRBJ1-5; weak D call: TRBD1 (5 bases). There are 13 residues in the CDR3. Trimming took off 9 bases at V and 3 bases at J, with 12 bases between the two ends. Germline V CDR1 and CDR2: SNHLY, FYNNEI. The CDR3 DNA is TGTGCCAGTAGCCAGGGTGCCAATCAGCCCCAGCATTTT. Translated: CASSQGANQPQHF.